The rows below give T cell receptor beta chains drawn from one sample of a study of CD8 T cells in ankylosing spondylitis. TCRdb re-derived calls from the 5' RACE reads in MiXCR, one entry per CDR3 protein. Of 250,000 to 300,000 distinct CDR3 sequences in the sample, roughly 20% were seen once. The sequencing input was blood, either unsorted or a sorted T cell fraction (not recorded which). These receptors were taken from a male donor with ankylosing spondylitis or in good health (not recorded which). Both conserved end residues are part of each CDR3. A D gene is named only where the DNA matches it firmly. Only some rows state a clone size, as once, few, many or a class for expanded clones.

many,TRBD1,TRBJ2-1,TRBV20-1,TGCAGTGCTGGGACAGGTGGGAGCGCCTACAATGAGCAGTTCTTC,CSAGTGGSAYNEQFF
NA,NA,TRBJ1-3,TRBV6-1,TGTGCCAGCACCCTCCCGGACGCAAGCTCTGGAAACACCATATATTTT,CASTLPDASSGNTIYF
NA,TRBD2,TRBJ2-1,TRBV12-5,TGTGCTAGTGGTCCGGGACTAGCGGGAGTAGAGGGTGAGCAGTTCTTC,CASGPGLAGVEGEQFF
many,TRBD2,TRBJ2-3,TRBV24-1,TGTGCCACCAGTGATTTTCCTAGCGGGGATACGCAGTATTTT,CATSDFPSGDTQYF
few,NA,TRBJ2-1,TRBV20-1,TGCAGTGCTAGAGCGGGACCCAATGAGCAGTTCTTC,CSARAGPNEQFF
few,TRBD2,TRBJ2-3,TRBV11-3,TGTGCCAGCAGCTTAAGCGGGAGGGCCCTCGGCACAGATACGCAGTATTTT,CASSLSGRALGTDTQYF
few,NA,TRBJ2-4,TRBV2,TGTGCCAGCCGGGGGCGGACCAAAAACATTCAGTACTTC,CASRGRTKNIQYF
NA,NA,TRBJ2-1,TRBV12-3/TRBV12-4,TGTGCCAGCGTACCTTTTCTCGGGGGTTCCTACAATGAGCAGTTCTTC,CASVPFLGGSYNEQFF
NA,TRBD1,TRBJ1-4,TRBV20-1,TGCAGTGCTAGATCTCCCGGGACAGGGGATAATGAAAAACTGTTTTTT,CSARSPGTGDNEKLFF
NA,NA,TRBJ2-1,TRBV11-2,TGTGCCAGCAGCCCTCCTCGGGTTAGCTCCTACAATGAGCAGTTCTTC,CASSPPRVSSYNEQFF
NA,TRBD1,TRBJ1-3,TRBV5-6,TGTGCCAGCAGCCCCGGGACAGACTCTGGAAACACCATATATTTT,CASSPGTDSGNTIYF
few,NA,TRBJ1-6,TRBV28,TGTGCCAGCAGTTTTTGGGCCGGGGGTAATTCACCCCTCCACTTT,CASSFWAGGNSPLHF
NA,NA,TRBJ1-4,TRBV5-1,TGCGCCAGCAGCTTGAATGGGGCGGGTAATGAAAAACTGTTTTTT,CASSLNGAGNEKLFF
NA,TRBD1,TRBJ2-5,TRBV28,TGTGCCAGCAGTTTCCCCAGACAGGGGATAACCCCAAAAGAGACCCAGTACTTC,CASSFPRQGITPKETQYF
NA,NA,TRBJ1-3,TRBV15,TGTGCCACCAGCAGAGTGGGAGGTAACACCATATATTTT,CATSRVGGNTIYF
NA,TRBD1,TRBJ1-2,TRBV20-1,TGCAGTGCCACTATTACAGGGGCGATCCCTAACTATGGCTACACCTTC,CSATITGAIPNYGYTF
few,NA,TRBJ2-2,TRBV12-3/TRBV12-4,TGTGCCAGCAGCCAGGGAACCGTCGGGGAGCTGTTTTTT,CASSQGTVGELFF
NA,NA,TRBJ2-2,TRBV11-2,TGTGCCAGCAGCTTAGCTCAGGCCACCGGGGAGCTGTTTTTT,CASSLAQATGELFF
NA,TRBD1,TRBJ1-6,TRBV18,TGTGCCAGCTCATCCGACGGGACAGACGATAATTCACCCCTCCACTTT,CASSSDGTDDNSPLHF
few,TRBD1,TRBJ2-1,TRBV3-1,TGTGCCAGCAGCATAAGGGTCGGACAGGGGGCCAATGAGCAGTTCTTC,CASSIRVGQGANEQFF
NA,TRBD2,TRBJ2-3,TRBV10-2,TGCGCCAGCAGTGAGTCGCTGGCTAGCGGGAGAGCGCAGTATTTT,CASSESLASGRAQYF
NA,TRBD1,TRBJ2-3,TRBV7-8,TGTGCCAGCAGCCCGTTGGACAGGCCTAGCACAGATACGCAGTATTTT,CASSPLDRPSTDTQYF
many,NA,TRBJ2-5,TRBV20-1,TGCAGTGCTAGAGATCAGGAGACCCAGTACTTC,CSARDQETQYF
NA,NA,TRBJ1-1,TRBV12-3/TRBV12-4,TGTGCCAGCAGTTTAGCCGCCGTGGCTGGGCACACTGAAGCTTTCTTT,CASSLAAVAGHTEAFF
few,NA,TRBJ2-1,TRBV4-1,TGCGCCAGCAGCCAAGGTGGAGGGCCCAATGAGCAGTTCTTC,CASSQGGGPNEQFF
few,NA,TRBJ2-5,TRBV5-1,TGCGCCAGCAGCTTGGGGCGGGGAATGGAGACCCAGTACTTC,CASSLGRGMETQYF
many,NA,TRBJ2-5,TRBV29-1,TGCAGCGTTACCAACCCCGGTGGCGGGGTTCAAGAGACCCAGTACTTC,CSVTNPGGGVQETQYF
NA,NA,TRBJ2-3,TRBV10-1,TGCGCCAGCAGTGGCCACAGGGAGATGACAGATACGCAGTATTTT,CASSGHREMTDTQYF
few,TRBD1,TRBJ1-1,TRBV20-1,TGCAGTGCCCTAGGGGACAGGAGGAACACTGAAGCTTTCTTT,CSALGDRRNTEAFF
NA,NA,TRBJ1-6,TRBV4-2,TGTGCCAGCAGTCGCGCGGGTGAGAATTCACCCCTCCACTTT,CASSRAGENSPLHF
many,NA,TRBJ1-6,TRBV5-1,TGCGCCAGCAGCTTGGACAGTAGTAATTCACCCCTCCACTTT,CASSLDSSNSPLHF
few,NA,TRBJ2-2,TRBV20-1,TGCAGTGCTCCGCCGACAGTCCGAACCGGGGAGCTGTTTTTT,CSAPPTVRTGELFF
few,NA,TRBJ2-2,TRBV10-3,TGTGCCATCAGTGCGGTCGGGAACACCGGGGAGCTGTTTTTT,CAISAVGNTGELFF
NA,TRBD2,TRBJ2-3,TRBV6-1,TGTGCCAGCAGGGGGACTAGCAGGACAGATACGCAGTATTTT,CASRGTSRTDTQYF
NA,TRBD1,TRBJ2-1,TRBV20-1,TGCAGTGCAAAGACAGGGGGGTACAATGAGCAGTTCTTC,CSAKTGGYNEQFF
NA,NA,TRBJ2-6,TRBV2,TGTGCCAGCAATACACTGAGCTCTGGGGCCAACGTCCTGACTTTC,CASNTLSSGANVLTF
NA,TRBD1,TRBJ2-1,TRBV28,TGTGCCAGCCTGGACAGGGGGCTAAATGAGCAGTTCTTC,CASLDRGLNEQFF
few,TRBD2,TRBJ2-4,TRBV20-1,TGCAGTGCTAGTCCTGCGGGGGTGGCGGAAAACATTCAGTACTTC,CSASPAGVAENIQYF
NA,TRBD2,TRBJ2-2,TRBV7-3,TGTGCCAGCAGCTCCAAAGCGGGAGGGGAGCTGTTTTTT,CASSSKAGGELFF
many,TRBD1,TRBJ1-4,TRBV29-1,TGCAGCGTTGCGGACAGGGAAAAACTGTTTTTT,CSVADREKLFF
few,TRBD2,TRBJ2-1,TRBV5-1,TGCGCCAGCCAAAGCGGGGCCTACTCCTACAATGAGCAGTTCTTC,CASQSGAYSYNEQFF
NA,NA,TRBJ1-1,TRBV12-3/TRBV12-4,TGTGCCAGCAGATTACAGGGTGGCACTAAAGCTTTCTTT,CASRLQGGTKAFF
few,TRBD1,TRBJ1-1,TRBV30,TGTGCCTGGAGTGGACAGGGGAACACTGAAGCTTTCTTT,CAWSGQGNTEAFF
few,NA,TRBJ1-4,TRBV20-1,TGCAGTGCTAGAGAGGAGATTTATAATGAAAAACTGTTTTTT,CSAREEIYNEKLFF
few,NA,TRBJ1-2,TRBV11-2,TGTGCCAGCAGCTTAACGGACGGCAACTATGGCTACACCTTC,CASSLTDGNYGYTF
few,NA,TRBJ2-4,TRBV27,TGTGCCAGCAGTTCTCCCAGTGTTCCGGCCAAAAACATTCAGTACTTC,CASSSPSVPAKNIQYF
few,NA,TRBJ2-1,TRBV12-3/TRBV12-4,TGTGCCAGCAGTTTCGCCAGGACTACCTACAATGAGCAGTTCTTC,CASSFARTTYNEQFF
NA,TRBD1,TRBJ1-2,TRBV6-1,TGTGCCAGCAGTGGCGGAGACAGGGGCGACTATGGCTACACCTTC,CASSGGDRGDYGYTF
NA,NA,TRBJ1-4,TRBV5-1,TGCGCCAGCAGCCCTGTCCCGGGACGTGAAGAAACACTGTTTTTT,CASSPVPGREETLFF
NA,NA,TRBJ2-4,TRBV28,TGTGCCAGCAGTCCCCGACATCTAGCCAAAAACATTCAGTACTTC,CASSPRHLAKNIQYF
few,TRBD2,TRBJ2-3,TRBV27,TGTGCCAGCAGTCAAGTAGCGGGAAAAGATACGCAGTATTTT,CASSQVAGKDTQYF
NA,TRBD2,TRBJ2-3,TRBV5-6,TGTGCCAGCAGCGCACCGGGACTAGCGGCTCTAGCTACGCAGTATTTT,CASSAPGLAALATQYF
few,NA,TRBJ1-5,TRBV5-1,TGCGCCAGCAGCCCCGGGACGGAAAATCAGCCCCAGCATTTT,CASSPGTENQPQHF
NA,TRBD1,TRBJ2-5,TRBV5-6,TGTGCCAGCAGCTTGGAAGGGACAGGACAAGAGACCCAGTACTTC,CASSLEGTGQETQYF
NA,TRBD1,TRBJ1-6,TRBV28,TGTGCCAGCAGTTTTCGGACAGGGAGGAATTCACCCCTCCACTTT,CASSFRTGRNSPLHF
NA,NA,TRBJ2-3,TRBV7-9,TGTGCCAGCAGCGGTCCCACCCGCACAGATACGCAGTATTTT,CASSGPTRTDTQYF
few,NA,TRBJ1-5,TRBV27,TGTGCCAGCAGAACCACAGCTAGCAATCAGCCCCAGCATTTT,CASRTTASNQPQHF
NA,NA,TRBJ1-1,TRBV9,TGTGCCAGCAGCGTAGACCAGGCCCGCACTGAAGCTTTCTTT,CASSVDQARTEAFF
NA,NA,TRBJ2-1,TRBV7-2,TGTGCCAGCAGCCCTTGGCGGGGTTCAGAGTACAATGAGCAGTTCTTC,CASSPWRGSEYNEQFF
NA,NA,TRBJ1-3,TRBV13,TGTGCCAGCAGCTTAGGGCAGGTACCTGGAAACACCATATATTTT,CASSLGQVPGNTIYF